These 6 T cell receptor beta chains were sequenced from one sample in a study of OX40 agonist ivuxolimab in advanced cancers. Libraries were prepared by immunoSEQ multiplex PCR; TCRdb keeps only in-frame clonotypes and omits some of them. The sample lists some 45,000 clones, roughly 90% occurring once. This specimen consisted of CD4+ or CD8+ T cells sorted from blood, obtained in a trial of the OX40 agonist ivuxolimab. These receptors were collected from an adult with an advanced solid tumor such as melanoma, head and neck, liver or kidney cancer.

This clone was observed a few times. CDR3 sequence (DNA): TGCAGCGTATACTCAGGTGAGGAGGACACTGAAGCTTTCTTT. Its translation: CSVYSGEEDTEAFF. J is TRBJ1-1 and V is TRBV29-1; D is ambiguous. Germline V lookup: CDR1 SQVTM, CDR2 ANQGSEA. The CDR3 has 14 amino acids. V lost 6 bases and J 3 bases, leaving 17 bases between the germline ends.

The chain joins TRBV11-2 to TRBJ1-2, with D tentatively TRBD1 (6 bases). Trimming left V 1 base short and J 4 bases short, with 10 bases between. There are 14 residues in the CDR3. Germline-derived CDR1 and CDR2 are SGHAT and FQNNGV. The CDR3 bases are TGTGCCAGCAGCTTAGTACAGGGTGTCTATGGCTACACCTTC. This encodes CASSLVQGVYGYTF.

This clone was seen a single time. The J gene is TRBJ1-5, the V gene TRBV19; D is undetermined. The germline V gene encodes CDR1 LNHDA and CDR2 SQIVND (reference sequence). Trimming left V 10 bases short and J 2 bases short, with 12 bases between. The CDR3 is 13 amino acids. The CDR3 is CAISDIGNQPQHF. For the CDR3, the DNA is TGTGCCATTTCTGACATTGGCAATCAGCCCCAGCATTTT.

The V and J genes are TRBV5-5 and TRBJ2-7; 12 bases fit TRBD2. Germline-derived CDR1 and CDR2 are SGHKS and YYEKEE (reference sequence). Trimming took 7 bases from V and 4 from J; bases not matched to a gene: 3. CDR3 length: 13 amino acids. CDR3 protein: CASSSGREYEQYF. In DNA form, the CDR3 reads TGTGCCAGCTCTAGCGGGAGGGAGTACGAGCAGTACTTC.

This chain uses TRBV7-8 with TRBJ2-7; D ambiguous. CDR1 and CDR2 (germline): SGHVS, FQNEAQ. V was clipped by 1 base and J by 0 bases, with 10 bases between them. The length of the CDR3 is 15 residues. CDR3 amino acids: CASSLDARLSYEQYF. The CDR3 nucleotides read TGTGCCAGCAGCTTAGATGCACGCCTCTCCTACGAGCAGTACTTC.

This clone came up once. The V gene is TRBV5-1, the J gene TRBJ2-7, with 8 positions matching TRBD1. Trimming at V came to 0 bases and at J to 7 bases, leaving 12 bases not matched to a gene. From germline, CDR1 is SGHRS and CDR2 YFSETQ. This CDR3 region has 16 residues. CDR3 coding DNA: TGCGCCAGCAGCTTGGCACCGGGACAGGTGGGGAGAGAGCAGTACTTC. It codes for CASSLAPGQVGREQYF.